Given below is one T cell receptor (beta chain) in context. CDR1 is DFQATT and CDR2 is SNEGSKA in the germline V gene (reference sequence). The CDR3 length is 14 residues. Trimming took 3 bases from V and 1 from J, leaving 11 bases between them. Preparation of the TCRbeta library was carried out with unique molecular identifiers. TCRdb ran MiXCR on the PCR reads and lists one entry per CDR3 protein. Here the sample spans fewer than 750,000 distinct CDR3 sequences, roughly 27% being singletons. The data were obtained in a study of T-cell reconstitution after alpha-beta-depleted transplantation in children.

The chain carries TRBV20-1 and TRBJ2-3; possibly TRBD2 for D (5 bases). The sample here was PBMCs, taken before TCRalphabeta/CD19-depleted stem cell transplant. This receptor was identified in a boy younger than two with Wiskott-Aldrich syndrome, due to receive a stem cell transplant. The CDR3 loop is CSASPAVCTDTQYF. CDR3 DNA: TGCAGTGCTAGTCCAGCGGTCTGCACAGATACGCAGTATTTT.